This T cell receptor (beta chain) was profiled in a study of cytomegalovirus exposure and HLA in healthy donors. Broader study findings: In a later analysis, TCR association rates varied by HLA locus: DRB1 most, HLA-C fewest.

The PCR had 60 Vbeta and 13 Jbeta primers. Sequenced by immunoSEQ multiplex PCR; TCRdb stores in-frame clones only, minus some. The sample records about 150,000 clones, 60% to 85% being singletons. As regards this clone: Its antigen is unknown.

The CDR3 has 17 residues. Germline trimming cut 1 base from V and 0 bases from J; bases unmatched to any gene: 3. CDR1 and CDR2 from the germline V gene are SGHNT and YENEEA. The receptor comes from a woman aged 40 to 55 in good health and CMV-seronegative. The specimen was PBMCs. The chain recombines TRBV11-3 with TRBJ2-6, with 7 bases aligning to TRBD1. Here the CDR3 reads CASSLVAGGSGANVLTF. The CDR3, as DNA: TGTGCCAGCAGCTTAGTGGCAGGGGGCTCTGGGGCCAACGTCCTGACTTTC.